The clone carrying this T cell receptor beta chain was detected only a few times. This entry is derived from a study of human T cells and chemical hapten exposure. Documented time point: patch test 1, 2 weeks after DPC sensitization. Treatment here: therapeutic diphenylcyclopropenone sensitization with weekly scalp DPC. The CDR3 length is 15 residues. Germline loops: CDR1 MNHEY, CDR2 SVGAGI. Trimming at V came to 6 bases and at J to 7 bases, leaving 4 bases not matched to a gene. TCRdb called the RACE reads again in MiXCR, with one record for every CDR3 protein. The sample holds approximately 110,000 distinct CDR3 sequences; about 11% are singletons and the top ten take around 3.5%.

The V call is TRBV6-5, the J call TRBJ2-1; 15 bases align to TRBD2. The source is a woman between 40 and 50 years old with alopecia areata. Some clones in this sample may be carry-over from other donors' samples. Sequencing used whole blood, obtained in connection with sensitization to the hapten diphenylcyclopropenone (DPC). This CDR3 is CASSGLAGGENEQFF. Here the CDR3 DNA reads TGTGCCAGCAGCGGACTAGCGGGGGGGGAGAATGAGCAGTTCTTC.